This TCR beta chain stems from a study of identifying expanded T cells in peripheral blood. Sequencing was performed with immunoSEQ multiplex PCR; in TCRdb, only in-frame clones are kept and a portion is missing. Found here are some 93,000 clones, almost 90% of them singletons; the top ten hold approximately 3.9%. CDR1 and CDR2 (germline): SGHRS, YFSETQ. The V end lost 3 bases, the J end lost 5 bases, and 11 bases lay between the germline ends. This CDR3 contains 13 residues. This chain links TRBV5-1 with TRBJ1-1; D perhaps matches TRBD1 (6 bases). Sequencing input: blood. This TCR derives from a person aged 18 to 75 in good health. CDR3 DNA sequence: TGCGCCAGCAGCTGGGAGGGGGATACTGAAGCTTTCTTT. Protein: CASSWEGDTEAFF.